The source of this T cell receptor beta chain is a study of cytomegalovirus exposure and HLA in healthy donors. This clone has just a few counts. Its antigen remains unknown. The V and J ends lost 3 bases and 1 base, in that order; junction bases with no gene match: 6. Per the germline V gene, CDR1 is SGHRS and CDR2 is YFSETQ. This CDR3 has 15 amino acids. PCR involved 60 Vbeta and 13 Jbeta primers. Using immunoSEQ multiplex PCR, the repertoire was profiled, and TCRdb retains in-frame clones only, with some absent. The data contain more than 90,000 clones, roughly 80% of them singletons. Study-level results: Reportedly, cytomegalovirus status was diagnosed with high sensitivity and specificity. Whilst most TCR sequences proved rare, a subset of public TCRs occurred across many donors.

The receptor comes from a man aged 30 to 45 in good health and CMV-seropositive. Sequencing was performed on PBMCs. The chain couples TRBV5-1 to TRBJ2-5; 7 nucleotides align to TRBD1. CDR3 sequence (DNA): TGCGCCAGCAGCTGGCTGGGACAGCGCCAAGAGACCCAGTACTTC. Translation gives CASSWLGQRQETQYF.